The 9 T cell receptor beta chains in this list originate from one sample, sequenced in a study of T-cell reconstitution after alpha-beta-depleted transplantation in children. Construction of the TCRbeta library involved unique molecular identifiers. TCRdb independently ran MiXCR on the PCR reads; one entry per CDR3 protein. The repertoire has 700,000 to 850,000 distinct CDR3 sequences, roughly 15% of them found once; the top ten carry approximately 5%. This specimen consisted of PBMCs, mostly from graft donor cells, obtained 360 days after TCRalphabeta/CD19-depleted stem cell transplant. The receptor source for this set is a male patient younger than 18 who had a stem cell transplant for acute lymphoblastic leukemia, so the T cells may come from the graft donor.

The CDR3 loop reads CASTSGNRGLSGGYTF. The DNA of the CDR3 is TGTGCCAGCACATCCGGAAACAGGGGACTGTCTGGTGGCTACACCTTC. This rearrangement joins TRBV12-3 or TRBV12-4 to TRBJ1-2; TRBD1 matches 7 bases. Germline trimming cut 7 bases from V and 7 bases from J; bases unmatched to any gene: 18. The CDR3 totals 16 residues.

The V call is TRBV5-1, the J call TRBJ2-7, with 7 positions matching TRBD2. This CDR3 comprises 15 residues. Germline V gene lookup returns CDR1 SGHRS and CDR2 YFSETQ. J gave up 1 base and V 6 bases, and 10 bases lay outside the gene matches. CDR3 residues: CASTELGGGSYEQYF. CDR3 DNA sequence: TGCGCCAGCACCGAGTTGGGGGGGGGATCCTACGAGCAGTACTTC.

The chain has TRBV27 and TRBJ2-4; 9 bases match TRBD2. The germline V gene encodes CDR1 MNHEY and CDR2 SMNVEV (reference sequence). The CDR3 consists of 16 residues. V was clipped by 3 bases and J by 0 bases; unmatched bases: 3. Here the CDR3 DNA reads TGTGCCAGCAGTTTTTGGCGGGAGGGAGCCAAAAACATTCAGTACTTC. Protein sequence: CASSFWREGAKNIQYF.

This clonotype was observed once. The gene calls are TRBV6-1 and TRBJ2-1; D is possibly TRBD1 (5 bases). The CDR3 runs to 13 residues. CDR1 is MNHNS and CDR2 is SASEGT in the germline V gene. V lost 6 bases and J 9 bases, leaving 15 bases between the germline ends. The CDR3 here is CASRTQLGAEQFF. The CDR3 DNA sequence: TGTGCCAGCAGGACCCAGCTAGGGGCTGAGCAGTTCTTC.

This clonotype was detected a few times. This chain joins TRBV2 and TRBJ1-5, with 7 bases fitting TRBD1. V trimming: 6 bases; J trimming: 0 bases; junction bases outside the gene matches: 5. Germline loops: CDR1 SNHLY, CDR2 FYNNEI. The CDR3 totals 15 residues. The CDR3 nucleotides read TGTGCCAGCAGCCTACAGGGGCTTAGCAATCAGCCCCAGCATTTT. Translating gives CASSLQGLSNQPQHF. Together with reference TRBV2 and TRBJ1-5, the CDR3 gives the full variable domain: EPEVTQTPSHQVTQMGQEVILRCVPISNHLYFYWYRQILGQKVEFLVSFYNNEISEKSEIFDDQFSVERPDGSNFTLKIRSTKLEDSAMYFCASSLQGLSNQPQHFGDGTRLSIL.

This clonotype was recorded at least ten times. The gene calls are TRBV6-1 and TRBJ2-2; 7 bases align to TRBD1. Germline CDR1 and CDR2: MNHNS and SASEGT. J lost 0 bases, V lost 6 bases, and 4 bases had no gene match. There are 15 residues in the CDR3. CDR3 loop: CASRRQGTNTGELFF. The CDR3 DNA is TGTGCCAGCAGGCGACAGGGAACGAACACCGGGGAGCTGTTTTTT.

The chain carries TRBV27 and TRBJ2-7; 7 nucleotides agree with TRBD2. Germline CDR1 is MNHEY and CDR2 is SMNVEV (reference sequence). The J segment lost 2 bases and the V segment lost 10 bases, leaving 11 bases of the junction unmatched. This CDR3 contains 14 residues. In DNA form, the CDR3 reads TGTGCCACTCCTGGGGGGGACTCAGCCTACGAGCAGTACTTC. It encodes CATPGGDSAYEQYF.

This clonotype was recorded a few times. The chain is built from TRBV11-2 and TRBJ2-4; a weak D match, TRBD2 (5 bases). The ends were cut back, 1 base at V and 6 bases at J, with 10 bases in the middle. The CDR3 has 14 residues. CDR1 is SGHAT, CDR2 FQNNGV, per germline. CDR3 sequence: CASSLGGMGNIQYF. CDR3 coding DNA: TGTGCCAGCAGCTTAGGAGGGATGGGAAACATTCAGTACTTC.

This clonotype was detected only a few times. The DNA for the CDR3 is TGCGCCAGCAGCCAACAGTCGGGAGGGCCGAATGAGCAGTTCTTC. Translated, it gives CASSQQSGGPNEQFF. The chain links TRBV4-1 to TRBJ2-1; 8 bases agree with TRBD2. The CDR3 length is 15 residues. V was clipped by 2 bases and J by 7 bases; unmatched bases: 7. Germline lookup yields CDR1 MGHRA and CDR2 YSYEKL.